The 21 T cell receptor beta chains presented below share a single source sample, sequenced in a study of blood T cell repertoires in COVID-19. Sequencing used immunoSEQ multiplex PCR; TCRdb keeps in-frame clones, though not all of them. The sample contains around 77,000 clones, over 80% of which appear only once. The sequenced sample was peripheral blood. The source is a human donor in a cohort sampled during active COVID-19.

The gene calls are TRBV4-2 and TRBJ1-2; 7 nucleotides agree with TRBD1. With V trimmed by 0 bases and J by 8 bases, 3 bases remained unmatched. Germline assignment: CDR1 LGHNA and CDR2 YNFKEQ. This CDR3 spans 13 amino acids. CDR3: CASSQDQGGGYTF. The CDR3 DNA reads TGTGCCAGCAGCCAAGACCAGGGGGGCGGCTACACCTTC.

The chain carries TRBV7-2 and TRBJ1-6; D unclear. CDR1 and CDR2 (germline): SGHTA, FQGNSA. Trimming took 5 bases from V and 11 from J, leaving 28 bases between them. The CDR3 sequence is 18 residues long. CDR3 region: CASSAKVGTPMIMAPLHF. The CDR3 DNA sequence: TGTGCCAGCAGCGCGAAAGTGGGCACCCCGATGATAATGGCACCCCTCCACTTT. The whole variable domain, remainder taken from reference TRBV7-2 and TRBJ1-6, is GAGVSQSPSNKVTEKGKDVELRCDPISGHTALYWYRQSLGQGLEFLIYFQGNSAPDKSGLPSDRFSAERTGGSVSTLTIQRTQQEDSAVYLCASSAKVGTPMIMAPLHFGNGTRLTVT.

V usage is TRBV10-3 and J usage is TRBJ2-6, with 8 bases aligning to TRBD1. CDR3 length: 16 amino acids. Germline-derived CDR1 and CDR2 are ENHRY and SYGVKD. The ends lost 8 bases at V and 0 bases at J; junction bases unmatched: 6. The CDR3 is CAIRGQGPSGANVLTF. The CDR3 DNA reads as TGTGCCATCCGAGGACAGGGCCCCTCTGGGGCCAACGTCCTGACTTTC.

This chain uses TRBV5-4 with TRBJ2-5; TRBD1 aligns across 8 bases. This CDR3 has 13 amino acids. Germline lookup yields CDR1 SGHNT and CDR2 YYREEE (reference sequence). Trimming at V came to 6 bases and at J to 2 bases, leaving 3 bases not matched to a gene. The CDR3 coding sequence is TGTGCCAGCAAGACAGGGGTTCAAGAGACCCAGTACTTC. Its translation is CASKTGVQETQYF.

Written as DNA, the CDR3 is TGCGCCAGCAGTGACGGGATGAACACTGAAGCTTTCTTT. Its translation: CASSDGMNTEAFF. V is TRBV10-1 and J is TRBJ1-1; D unresolved. The CDR3 loop spans 13 amino acids. From germline, CDR1 is WNHNN and CDR2 SYGVQD (reference sequence). Trimming removed 3 bases from V and 0 bases from J, with 5 bases in between.

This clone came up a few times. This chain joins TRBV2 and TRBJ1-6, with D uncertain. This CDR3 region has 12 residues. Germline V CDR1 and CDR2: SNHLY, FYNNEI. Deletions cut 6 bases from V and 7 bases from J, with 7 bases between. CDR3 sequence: CASRKTNSPLHF. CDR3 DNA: TGTGCCAGCAGGAAGACAAATTCACCCCTCCACTTT. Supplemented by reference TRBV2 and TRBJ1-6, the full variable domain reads EPEVTQTPSHQVTQMGQEVILRCVPISNHLYFYWYRQILGQKVEFLVSFYNNEISEKSEIFDDQFSVERPDGSNFTLKIRSTKLEDSAMYFCASRKTNSPLHFGNGTRLTVT.

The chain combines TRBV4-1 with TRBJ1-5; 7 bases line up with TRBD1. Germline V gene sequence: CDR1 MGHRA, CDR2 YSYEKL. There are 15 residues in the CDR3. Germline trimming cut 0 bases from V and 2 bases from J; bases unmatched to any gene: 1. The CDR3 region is CASSQDGQGNQPQHF. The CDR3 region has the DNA TGCGCCAGCAGCCAAGACGGACAGGGCAATCAGCCCCAGCATTTT.

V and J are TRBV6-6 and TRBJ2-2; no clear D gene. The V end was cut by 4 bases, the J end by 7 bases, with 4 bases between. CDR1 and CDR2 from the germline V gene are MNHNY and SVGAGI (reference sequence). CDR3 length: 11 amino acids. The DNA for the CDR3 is TGTGCCAGCAGTTTTCTCGGGGAGCTGTTTTTT. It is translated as CASSFLGELFF.

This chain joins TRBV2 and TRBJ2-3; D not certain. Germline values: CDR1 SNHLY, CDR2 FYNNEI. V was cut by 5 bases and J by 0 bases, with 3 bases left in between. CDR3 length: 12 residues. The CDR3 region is CASSISTDTQYF. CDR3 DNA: TGTGCCAGCAGTATAAGCACAGATACGCAGTATTTT.

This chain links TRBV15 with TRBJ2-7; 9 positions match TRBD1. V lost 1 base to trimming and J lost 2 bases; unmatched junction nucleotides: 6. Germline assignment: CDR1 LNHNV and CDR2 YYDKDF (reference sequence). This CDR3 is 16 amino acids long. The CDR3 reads CATSRVPRQGAYEQYF. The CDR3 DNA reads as TGTGCCACCAGCAGAGTTCCGAGACAGGGGGCCTACGAGCAGTACTTC.

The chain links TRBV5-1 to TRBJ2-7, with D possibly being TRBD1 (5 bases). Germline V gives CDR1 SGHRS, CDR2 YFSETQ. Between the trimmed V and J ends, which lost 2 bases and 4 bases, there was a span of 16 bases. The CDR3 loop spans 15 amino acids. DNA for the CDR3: TGCGCCAGCAGCTTAGCTGGACACCGGGCTTACGAGCAGTACTTC. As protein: CASSLAGHRAYEQYF.

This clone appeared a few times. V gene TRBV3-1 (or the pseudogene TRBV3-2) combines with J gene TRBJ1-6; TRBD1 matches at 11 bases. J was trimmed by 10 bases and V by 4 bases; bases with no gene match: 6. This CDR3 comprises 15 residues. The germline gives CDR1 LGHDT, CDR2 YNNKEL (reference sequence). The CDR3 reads CASSLGTGGDSPLHF. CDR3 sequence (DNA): TGTGCCAGCAGCCTTGGGACAGGGGGTGACTCACCCCTCCACTTT.

The DNA for the CDR3 is TGTGCCAGCAGTTTCCTCGGGACTTCAGGGGAAAAACTGTTTTTT. Protein product: CASSFLGTSGEKLFF. V usage is TRBV6-2 or TRBV6-3 and J usage is TRBJ1-4; D might be TRBD1 (5 bases). Looked up from germline, CDR1 is MNHEY and CDR2 is SVGEGT. CDR3 length: 15 amino acids. V shed 4 bases and J shed 8 bases, with 17 bases lying between them.

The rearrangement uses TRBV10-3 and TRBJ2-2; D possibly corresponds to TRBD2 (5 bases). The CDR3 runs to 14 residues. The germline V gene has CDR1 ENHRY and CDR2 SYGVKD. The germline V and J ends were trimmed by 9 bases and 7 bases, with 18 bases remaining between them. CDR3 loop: CAIFTRGNGGELFF. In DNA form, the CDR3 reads TGTGCCATTTTCACACGAGGGAACGGCGGGGAGCTGTTTTTT.

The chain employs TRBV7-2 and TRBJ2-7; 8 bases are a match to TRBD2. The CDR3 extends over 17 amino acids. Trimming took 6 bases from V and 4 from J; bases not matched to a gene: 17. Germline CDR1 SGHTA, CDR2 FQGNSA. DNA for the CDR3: TGTGCCAGCAGTTCTCTGCGGGGGGCCAATACCATTTACGAGCAGTACTTC. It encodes CASSSLRGANTIYEQYF.

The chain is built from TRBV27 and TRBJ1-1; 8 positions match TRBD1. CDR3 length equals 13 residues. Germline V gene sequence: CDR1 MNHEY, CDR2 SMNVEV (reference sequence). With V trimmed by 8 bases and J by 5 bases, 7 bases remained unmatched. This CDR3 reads CASGNRGTTEAFF. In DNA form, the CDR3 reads TGTGCCAGCGGCAACAGGGGGACAACTGAAGCTTTCTTT.

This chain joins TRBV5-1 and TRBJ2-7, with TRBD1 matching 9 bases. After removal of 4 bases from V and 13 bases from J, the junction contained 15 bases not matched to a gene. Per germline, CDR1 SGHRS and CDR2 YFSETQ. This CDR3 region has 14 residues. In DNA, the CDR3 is TGCGCCAGCAGCCCCGGGACAGGGATCAATGGGCTTTACTTC. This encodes CASSPGTGINGLYF.

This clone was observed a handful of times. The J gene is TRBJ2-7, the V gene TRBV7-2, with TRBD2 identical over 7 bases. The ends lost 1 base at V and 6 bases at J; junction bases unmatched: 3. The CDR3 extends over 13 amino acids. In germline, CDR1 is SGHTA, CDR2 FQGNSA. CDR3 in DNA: TGTGCCAGCAGCTTAGTGCCGGGAGGCGAGCAGTACTTC. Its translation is CASSLVPGGEQYF.

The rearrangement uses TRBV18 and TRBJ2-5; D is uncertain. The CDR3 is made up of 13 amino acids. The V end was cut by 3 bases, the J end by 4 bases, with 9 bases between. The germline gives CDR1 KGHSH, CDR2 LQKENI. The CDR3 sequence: CASSPQVSETQYF. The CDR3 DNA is TGTGCCAGCTCACCGCAGGTTTCAGAGACCCAGTACTTC.

The CDR3 nucleotides are TGTGCCAGTAGTATGGAGGGAACCTATGGCTACACCTTC. Protein product: CASSMEGTYGYTF. This rearrangement joins TRBV19 to TRBJ1-2; no reliable D call. The V end lost 3 bases, the J end lost 4 bases, and 9 bases lay between the germline ends. Germline values: CDR1 LNHDA, CDR2 SQIVND (reference sequence). This CDR3 is 13 amino acids long.

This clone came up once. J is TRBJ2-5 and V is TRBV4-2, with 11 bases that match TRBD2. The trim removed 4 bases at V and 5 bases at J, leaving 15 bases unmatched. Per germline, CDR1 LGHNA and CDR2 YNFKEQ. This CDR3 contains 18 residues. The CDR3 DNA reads TGTGCCAGCAGCCGTGGGGTTGGTAGCGGGGGGGTTCAGGAGACCCAGTACTTC. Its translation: CASSRGVGSGGVQETQYF.